Shown below are 26 T cell receptor beta chains from a single sample sequenced in a study of blood T cell repertoires in COVID-19. Sequencing used immunoSEQ multiplex PCR; TCRdb keeps in-frame clones, though not all of them. Among some 340,000 clones listed, 90% were seen once. Sequencing input: PBMCs or T cells enriched from blood (not recorded which). These receptors were collected from a woman between 25 and 40 years old who had been exposed to COVID-19.

Here the CDR3 DNA reads TGCGCCAGCAAGGGGTTAGGTGACACTGAAGCTTTCTTT. Translation gives CASKGLGDTEAFF. The gene calls are TRBV5-1 and TRBJ1-1; D may be TRBD1 (5 bases). The germline V gene encodes CDR1 SGHRS and CDR2 YFSETQ. This CDR3 has 13 amino acids. Trimming stripped 6 bases from V and 3 bases from J, with 12 bases between. The whole variable domain, filled in from reference TRBV5-1 and TRBJ1-1, reads KAGVTQTPRYLIKTRGQQVTLSCSPISGHRSVSWYQQTPGQGLQFLFEYFSETQRNKGNFPGRFSGRQFSNSRSEMNVSTLELGDSALYLCASKGLGDTEAFFGQGTRLTVV.

This clone came up a few times. V is TRBV6-2 or TRBV6-3 and J is TRBJ1-5; 7 bases agree with TRBD1. The germline V gene has CDR1 MNHEY and CDR2 SVGEGT. The CDR3 consists of 14 residues. V trimming: 5 bases; J trimming: 6 bases; junction bases outside the gene matches: 7. The CDR3 sequence: CASSKTGVSQPQHF. CDR3 DNA: TGTGCCAGCAGTAAAACAGGGGTGAGTCAGCCCCAGCATTTT.

The chain joins TRBV3-1 (or the pseudogene TRBV3-2) to TRBJ1-2, with D possibly TRBD1 on 6 matching bases. CDR1 and CDR2 (germline): LGHDT, YNNKEL (reference sequence). Trimming took off 3 bases at V and 4 bases at J, with 18 bases between the two ends. The CDR3 totals 16 residues. The CDR3 sequence: CASSHSNRATSYGYTF. CDR3 sequence (DNA): TGTGCCAGCAGCCACTCAAACAGGGCCACTAGCTATGGCTACACCTTC.

The V gene is TRBV4-1, the J gene TRBJ1-2; D is possibly TRBD1 (5 bases). CDR3 size: 13 residues. Trimming pared 2 bases from V and 6 bases from J, leaving 10 bases between. Germline loops: CDR1 MGHRA, CDR2 YSYEKL. In nucleotides, the CDR3 is TGCGCCAGCAGCCAAATATCAGGGAATGGCTACACCTTC. Its protein product is CASSQISGNGYTF.

This clone appeared a single time. The chain carries TRBV7-2 and TRBJ1-5, with D possibly matching TRBD1 (6 bases). Between the trimmed V and J ends, which lost 1 base and 7 bases, there was a span of 14 bases. In germline, CDR1 is SGHTA, CDR2 FQGNSA. The CDR3 contains 15 residues. The CDR3 sequence: CASSLVPGRGQPQHF. The CDR3, as DNA: TGTGCCAGCAGCTTAGTTCCAGGGAGGGGGCAGCCCCAGCATTTT.

The CDR3 DNA follows: TGTGCCATCAGGGCCCTTTACGAGCAGTACTTC. It translates to CAIRALYEQYF. The V gene is TRBV10-3, the J gene TRBJ2-7; no firm D call. This CDR3 comprises 11 residues. V was clipped by 6 bases and J by 4 bases, with 7 bases between them. Germline CDR1 is ENHRY and CDR2 is SYGVKD.

V and J are TRBV7-2 and TRBJ1-5, with D perhaps TRBD1 (5 bases). This CDR3 is 15 amino acids long. Germline CDR1 is SGHTA and CDR2 is FQGNSA. V was clipped by 4 bases and J by 1 base, with 11 bases between them. The CDR3 DNA reads as TGTGCCAGCAGCTCCCAGGGTTGGAGCAATCAGCCCCAGCATTTT. Its translation is CASSSQGWSNQPQHF.

The J gene is TRBJ1-6, the V gene TRBV4-2, with D perhaps TRBD1 (6 bases). V lost 0 bases, J lost 11 bases, and 17 bases lay in between. The V gene's germline CDR1 is LGHNA and CDR2 YNFKEQ. The CDR3 totals 16 residues. The CDR3 DNA is TGTGCCAGCAGCCAAGATAGCGCCCACAGGGCACCACCCCTCCACTTT. It codes for CASSQDSAHRAPPLHF.

This rearrangement joins TRBV6-5 to TRBJ1-2; D may be TRBD1 (6 bases). Trimming pared 11 bases from V and 4 bases from J, leaving 17 bases between. Per germline, CDR1 MNHEY and CDR2 SVGAGI. The CDR3 spans 13 residues. The chain's CDR3 is CASILAGAYGYTF. The CDR3 nucleotides read TGTGCCTCCATATTGGCGGGGGCCTATGGCTACACCTTC.

The V gene is TRBV5-1, the J gene TRBJ1-2, with D perhaps matching TRBD1 (5 bases). Germline V gene lookup returns CDR1 SGHRS and CDR2 YFSETQ. V dropped 6 bases and J dropped 4 bases, with 19 bases sitting between them. The length of the CDR3 is 15 residues. The CDR3 DNA reads TGCGCCAGCAAGGTGACTTATTCGGGGGTCTATGGCTACACCTTC. Translated: CASKVTYSGVYGYTF.

The chain has TRBV29-1 and TRBJ1-4, with 9 bases lining up with TRBD1. V gave up 7 bases and J gave up 0 bases; unmatched junction bases: 15. This CDR3 is 18 amino acids long. Germline V gene data show CDR1 as SQVTM and CDR2 as ANQGSEA. CDR3 nucleotides: TGCAGCGCCCCACCCGGACAGGGGCCCTACCCAACTAATGAAAAACTGTTTTTT. This codes for CSAPPGQGPYPTNEKLFF.

This sequence joins TRBV2 and TRBJ2-7; 9 nucleotides agree with TRBD1. This CDR3 contains 16 residues. V lost 0 bases and J lost 4; bases outside the gene matches: 7. Germline V gene data show CDR1 as SNHLY and CDR2 as FYNNEI. CDR3 DNA: TGTGCCAGCAGTGAAGCCAGAGGGACAGGGAATTACGAGCAGTACTTC. Amino acid sequence: CASSEARGTGNYEQYF.

This clone was picked up one time. J is TRBJ2-7 and V is TRBV4-3, with 10 bases aligning to TRBD2. Germline V gives CDR1 LGHNA, CDR2 YSLEER. The CDR3 consists of 13 residues. J lost 4 bases, V lost 5 bases, and 2 bases had no gene match. The CDR3 nucleotides read TGCGCCAGCAGCTCTAGCGGGGGATACGAGCAGTACTTC. Protein product: CASSSSGGYEQYF.

The chain couples TRBV7-7 to TRBJ1-2, with D perhaps matching TRBD1 (6 bases). The CDR3 is made up of 17 amino acids. Trimming removed 5 bases from V and 0 bases from J, with 19 bases in between. From germline, CDR1 is SSHAT and CDR2 FNYEAQ (reference sequence). CDR3 sequence reads: CASSPIPPGVANYGYTF. The CDR3, as DNA: TGTGCCAGCAGCCCGATACCACCAGGGGTGGCTAACTATGGCTACACCTTC.

The chain recombines TRBV4-1 with TRBJ2-1; 9 bases fit TRBD1. After removal of 6 bases from V and 5 bases from J, the junction contained 8 bases not matched to a gene. CDR1 MGHRA and CDR2 YSYEKL come from the germline V gene. There are 15 residues in the CDR3. DNA for the CDR3: TGCGCCAGCAGAAAGACAGGGGGGCGCCACAATGAGCAGTTCTTC. It yields the protein CASRKTGGRHNEQFF.

This rearrangement joins TRBV5-1 to TRBJ1-4, with 8 positions matching TRBD1. This CDR3 region has 14 residues. V shed 4 bases, J shed 7 bases, and the junction held 6 bases outside the gene matches. CDR1 is SGHRS and CDR2 is YFSETQ in the germline V gene. This chain's CDR3 is CASSPGGASEKLFF. CDR3 in DNA: TGCGCCAGCAGCCCAGGGGGCGCGAGTGAAAAACTGTTTTTT.

The genes are TRBV5-1 and TRBJ1-1; D remains ambiguous. The germline V gene has CDR1 SGHRS and CDR2 YFSETQ. This CDR3 is 14 amino acids long. Trimming pared 0 bases from V and 1 base from J, leaving 7 bases between. The CDR3 region has the DNA TGCGCCAGCAGCTTGGAGCTTGGGAACACTGAAGCTTTCTTT. It codes for CASSLELGNTEAFF. The full variable domain, its missing parts supplied by reference TRBV5-1 and TRBJ1-1, is KAGVTQTPRYLIKTRGQQVTLSCSPISGHRSVSWYQQTPGQGLQFLFEYFSETQRNKGNFPGRFSGRQFSNSRSEMNVSTLELGDSALYLCASSLELGNTEAFFGQGTRLTVV.

The chain employs TRBV19 and TRBJ1-1; 7 bases match TRBD1. Germline CDR1 is LNHDA and CDR2 is SQIVND (reference sequence). The CDR3 covers 13 residues. V gave up 4 bases and J gave up 3 bases; unmatched junction bases: 2. CDR3 residues: CASSKGGYTEAFF. In DNA form, the CDR3 reads TGTGCCAGTAGTAAAGGGGGCTACACTGAAGCTTTCTTT. The full variable domain, in which reference TRBV19 and TRBJ1-1 provide the parts outside the CDR3, is DGGITQSPKYLFRKEGQNVTLSCEQNLNHDAMYWYRQDPGQGLRLIYYSQIVNDFQKGDIAEGYSVSREKKESFPLTVTSAQKNPTAFYLCASSKGGYTEAFFGQGTRLTVV.

V usage is TRBV7-2 and J usage is TRBJ2-7; 7 positions match TRBD1. V was clipped by 3 bases and J by 0 bases; unmatched bases: 8. This CDR3 is built from 16 residues. Germline CDR1 reads SGHTA; CDR2 reads FQGNSA. CDR3 DNA sequence: TGTGCCAGCAGCTTTTTTGCCTGGGACAGCTCCTACGAGCAGTACTTC. It is translated as CASSFFAWDSSYEQYF.

This clone was detected only a few times. J is TRBJ2-1 and V is TRBV19, with D perhaps matching TRBD2 (6 bases). This CDR3 comprises 14 residues. The germline V gene encodes CDR1 LNHDA and CDR2 SQIVND (reference sequence). The ends were cut back, 9 bases at V and 1 base at J, with 13 bases in the middle. CDR3 in amino acids: CASGRRDSYNEQFF. The CDR3 nucleotides read TGTGCCAGCGGTCGGCGGGATTCCTACAATGAGCAGTTCTTC. The full variable domain, rest sourced from reference TRBV19 and TRBJ2-1, is DGGITQSPKYLFRKEGQNVTLSCEQNLNHDAMYWYRQDPGQGLRLIYYSQIVNDFQKGDIAEGYSVSREKKESFPLTVTSAQKNPTAFYLCASGRRDSYNEQFFGPGTRLTVL.

This clone came up once. J is TRBJ1-5 and V is TRBV2, with D tentatively TRBD1 (6 bases). CDR1 and CDR2 from the germline V gene are SNHLY and FYNNEI. The V end was cut by 4 bases, the J end by 7 bases, with 14 bases between. This CDR3 comprises 14 residues. CDR3 sequence (DNA): TGTGCCAGCAGTGTCTCTACAGGGCGGCAGCCCCAGCATTTT. Protein sequence: CASSVSTGRQPQHF.

The chain recombines TRBV6-2 or TRBV6-3 with TRBJ2-7, with TRBD1 identical over 7 bases. Germline CDR1 and CDR2: MNHEY and SVGEGT. The CDR3 is made up of 13 amino acids. The V gene end was trimmed by 0 bases and the J gene end by 7 bases; junction bases not matched to a gene: 3. The CDR3 reads CASSYSTRGEQYF. The CDR3, as DNA: TGTGCCAGCAGTTACTCAACCAGGGGGGAGCAGTACTTC.

The V gene is TRBV7-7, the J gene TRBJ2-7; 10 bases are shared with TRBD1. V lost 2 bases, J lost 5 bases, and 6 bases stayed unmatched. The CDR3 is 15 amino acids. Germline values: CDR1 SSHAT, CDR2 FNYEAQ (reference sequence). CDR3 nucleotides: TGTGCCAGCAGCTTAAGCGGGACAGGGGATCACGAGCAGTACTTC. Translation: CASSLSGTGDHEQYF.

The V gene is TRBV4-1, the J gene TRBJ1-5; D not resolved. The V and J ends lost 2 bases and 4 bases respectively, with 12 bases between them. Germline CDR1 is MGHRA and CDR2 is YSYEKL. The CDR3 covers 15 residues. The chain's CDR3 is CASSQSSAGNQPQHF. CDR3 coding DNA: TGCGCCAGCAGCCAATCTTCCGCCGGGAATCAGCCCCAGCATTTT.

The sample holds one count of this clone. V and J are TRBV4-3 and TRBJ2-4; D is possibly TRBD1 (5 bases). CDR1 is LGHNA and CDR2 is YSLEER in the germline V gene. The CDR3 has 15 amino acids. Trimming removed 2 bases at V and 3 bases at J, with 11 bases between. CDR3 protein: CASSQSRVVKNIQYF. The CDR3 DNA follows: TGCGCCAGCAGCCAATCCAGGGTTGTCAAAAACATTCAGTACTTC.

The DNA of the CDR3 is TGCGCCAGCAGCTTGGGACAGGGGGCGGACGGGGAGCTGTTTTTT. Its translation: CASSLGQGADGELFF. The chain has TRBV5-1 and TRBJ2-2, with TRBD1 matching 10 bases. The CDR3 spans 15 residues. Germline V lookup: CDR1 SGHRS, CDR2 YFSETQ. J was trimmed by 7 bases and V by 0 bases; bases with no gene match: 3.